Each of the 22 T cell receptor beta chains below was sequenced from the same sample in a study of CD8+ T cells in alopecia areata. It was cDNA, reverse transcribed from extracted RNA, that served as the sequencing template. The protocol was immunoSEQ multiplex PCR, while the TCRdb copy is restricted to in-frame clones and leaves out a portion. The sample has fewer than 200,000 clones, just under 60% seen once; the top ten hold about 14%. The source was CD4+ T cells sorted from blood, collected at week 0. Receptors were obtained from a human donor with alopecia areata.

The chain recombines TRBV7-6 with TRBJ1-6; TRBD1 matches at 9 bases. CDR3 size: 15 residues. Germline CDR1 is SGHVS and CDR2 is FNYEAQ. Unmatched junction bases numbered 6, after V lost 5 bases and J lost 7 bases. The CDR3 reads CASSGGQGRNSPLHF. In DNA form, the CDR3 reads TGTGCCAGCAGCGGAGGACAGGGGAGAAATTCACCCCTCCACTTT.

This clone has a handful of counts. This rearrangement joins TRBV5-1 to TRBJ2-3; the match to TRBD1 covers 8 bases. This CDR3 is 17 amino acids long. The germline gives CDR1 SGHRS, CDR2 YFSETQ. Germline trimming cut 4 bases from V and 1 base from J; bases unmatched to any gene: 11. The CDR3 protein is CASSPGQGGVGTDTQYF. The CDR3 DNA reads TGCGCCAGCAGCCCTGGACAGGGTGGGGTAGGCACAGATACGCAGTATTTT.

The chain couples TRBV7-2 to TRBJ2-7; 9 bases are a match to TRBD1. The CDR3 loop spans 15 amino acids. Germline V lookup: CDR1 SGHTA, CDR2 FQGNSA. V dropped 2 bases and J dropped 3; count of bases not matched to a gene: 5. DNA of the CDR3: TGTGCCAGCAGCTTATGGGACAGGGCCAACTACGAGCAGTACTTC. This translates into CASSLWDRANYEQYF. Based on the CDR3 plus reference TRBV7-2 and TRBJ2-7, the full variable domain is GAGVSQSPSNKVTEKGKDVELRCDPISGHTALYWYRQSLGQGLEFLIYFQGNSAPDKSGLPSDRFSAERTGGSVSTLTIQRTQQEDSAVYLCASSLWDRANYEQYFGPGTRLTVT.

V is TRBV6-6 and J is TRBJ1-5; 7 nucleotides match TRBD1. The J segment lost 2 bases and the V segment lost 8 bases, leaving 12 bases of the junction unmatched. The CDR3 covers 16 residues. Germline CDR1 MNHNY, CDR2 SVGAGI (reference sequence). CDR3 DNA sequence: TGTGCCAGCCTGACCACAGGGGACCTGGGCAATCAGCCCCAGCATTTT. Residues: CASLTTGDLGNQPQHF.

The V and J genes are TRBV5-6 and TRBJ1-4; no clear D gene. Germline values: CDR1 SGHDT, CDR2 YYEEEE. This CDR3 has 15 residues. V lost 1 base and J 12 bases, leaving 19 bases between the germline ends. In nucleotides, the CDR3 is TGTGCCAGCAGCTTGTTCGCCCAGGACGGACGGGAACTGTTTTTT. Protein sequence: CASSLFAQDGRELFF.

V usage is TRBV11-3 and J usage is TRBJ2-7, with TRBD1 matching 7 bases. This CDR3 region has 17 residues. J gave up 1 base and V 4 bases, and 13 bases lay outside the gene matches. The germline gives CDR1 SGHNT, CDR2 YENEEA. CDR3 protein: CASSWATGDTGSYEQYF. The CDR3 DNA is TGTGCCAGCAGCTGGGCAACAGGGGATACAGGATCCTACGAGCAGTACTTC.

The table lists this clone with a count of one. This chain uses TRBV11-3 with TRBJ2-7; D ambiguous. V lost 3 bases and J 5 bases, leaving 5 bases between the germline ends. The CDR3 runs to 11 residues. The germline gives CDR1 SGHNT, CDR2 YENEEA. The CDR3 sequence: CASSLVNEQYF. As DNA, the CDR3 is TGTGCCAGCAGCTTGGTCAACGAGCAGTACTTC.

On this clone: At one of its ends the junction is not consistent with the germline gene, which may arise from a read error. The CDR3 loop reads CASSYPGDRDFF. In DNA form, the CDR3 reads TGTGCCAGCAGCTATCCCGGGGACAGGGACTTCTTC. The chain has TRBV7-8 and TRBJ1-2; TRBD1 matches at 9 bases. CDR1 and CDR2 from the germline V gene are SGHVS and FQNEAQ. The CDR3 is 12 amino acids.

The chain has TRBV5-1 and TRBJ1-1; TRBD1 matches at 8 bases. Germline V lookup: CDR1 SGHRS, CDR2 YFSETQ. The trim removed 4 bases at V and 8 bases at J, leaving 10 bases unmatched. The CDR3 runs to 14 residues. The CDR3 loop is CASSAGQGLTEAFF. The CDR3 DNA reads TGCGCCAGCAGCGCAGGACAGGGTTTGACCGAAGCTTTCTTT.

The chain couples TRBV5-4 to TRBJ1-2; D remains ambiguous. The CDR3 consists of 13 residues. Germline V gene sequence: CDR1 SGHNT, CDR2 YYREEE (reference sequence). V shed 2 bases and J shed 8 bases, with 13 bases lying between them. As DNA, the CDR3 is TGTGCCAGCAGCTTTTTCGGGTCGGGCGGCTACACCTTC. It specifies CASSFFGSGGYTF.

This clone was found once. V and J are TRBV4-2 and TRBJ1-5; the D is unclear. In germline, CDR1 is LGHNA, CDR2 YNFKEQ. The CDR3 has 16 amino acids. V was cut by 0 bases and J by 0 bases, with 9 bases left in between. Here the CDR3 reads CASSQDAKFSNQPQHF. Here the CDR3 DNA reads TGTGCCAGCAGCCAAGACGCCAAGTTTAGCAATCAGCCCCAGCATTTT.

V usage is TRBV14 and J usage is TRBJ1-2, with D perhaps TRBD1 (5 bases). This CDR3 is 14 amino acids long. Germline V gene sequence: CDR1 SGHDN, CDR2 FVKESK. V was cut by 0 bases and J by 3 bases, with 8 bases left in between. CDR3 sequence (DNA): TGTGCCAGCAGCCAAGACAGGGTACACTATGGCTACACCTTC. Translated, it gives CASSQDRVHYGYTF.

J is TRBJ1-1 and V is TRBV30; D perhaps matches TRBD1 (5 bases). Germline V gene data show CDR1 as GTSNPN and CDR2 as SVGIG (reference sequence). V lost 3 bases and J 11 bases, leaving 19 bases between the germline ends. The CDR3 consists of 13 residues. The CDR3 nucleotides are TGTGCCTGGAGGGAGGGGTCCGGGATGCGGGCTTTCTTT. This encodes CAWREGSGMRAFF.

This clone was seen only a few times. The genes are TRBV4-1 and TRBJ1-6, with D possibly being TRBD1 (5 bases). The CDR3 loop spans 15 amino acids. The V end lost 4 bases, the J end lost 11 bases, and 18 bases lay between the germline ends. Germline V gene lookup returns CDR1 MGHRA and CDR2 YSYEKL. The CDR3 DNA follows: TGCGCCAGCAGCCTAGAGCCAGGACAAGCAGCACCCCTCCACTTT. This sequence encodes CASSLEPGQAAPLHF.

This chain joins TRBV6-5 and TRBJ2-4, with D maybe TRBD1 (7 bases). The CDR3 spans 13 residues. Trimming pared 5 bases from V and 11 bases from J, leaving 16 bases between. Looked up from germline, CDR1 is MNHEY and CDR2 is SVGAGI. Written as DNA, the CDR3 is TGTGCCAGCAGTCCCCAGGGGGGTCTCCTTCAGTACTTC. Its protein is CASSPQGGLLQYF.

V is TRBV6-5 and J is TRBJ1-1; D is ambiguous. V dropped 4 bases and J dropped 10 bases, with 10 bases sitting between them. From germline, CDR1 is MNHEY and CDR2 SVGAGI. CDR3 size: 11 residues. The CDR3 nucleotides read TGTGCCAGCAGTTCGTCTGAGGGAGCTTTCTTT. This gives the protein CASSSSEGAFF.

The chain couples TRBV7-9 to TRBJ2-3, with D possibly TRBD1 on 6 matching bases. This CDR3 is built from 12 residues. In germline, CDR1 is SEHNR, CDR2 FQNEAQ (reference sequence). Trimming left V 5 bases short and J 6 bases short, with 9 bases between. CDR3 region: CASSTGSDTQYF. The DNA for the CDR3 is TGTGCCAGCAGCACAGGGTCCGATACGCAGTATTTT.

This clone was detected a few times. This sequence joins TRBV5-6 and TRBJ2-5; D perhaps matches TRBD2 (6 bases). V was pared by 4 bases and J by 0 bases, with 10 bases between. Germline V gene sequence: CDR1 SGHDT, CDR2 YYEEEE. The CDR3 is 14 residues long. CDR3 region: CASSRDSYQETQYF. CDR3 DNA: TGTGCCAGCAGCAGGGACTCTTACCAAGAGACCCAGTACTTC.

This rearrangement joins TRBV23-1 to TRBJ2-3; weak D call: TRBD1 (6 bases). TRBV23-1 is an open reading frame whose function is uncertain. CDR3 size: 18 residues. V dropped 6 bases and J dropped 5 bases, with 27 bases sitting between them. The CDR3, as DNA: TGCGCCAGCAGGGACCCGGTGGGGCCCACAGGGAAGAGAGATACGCAGTATTTT. Protein: CASRDPVGPTGKRDTQYF.

The chain has TRBV18 and TRBJ1-1; D is undetermined. V was clipped by 0 bases and J by 3 bases, with 14 bases between them. Germline CDR1 and CDR2: KGHSH and LQKENI. The CDR3 runs 16 residues. The CDR3 sequence: CASSPPPDRRDTEAFF. The CDR3 coding sequence is TGTGCCAGCTCACCACCGCCAGATAGGCGGGACACTGAAGCTTTCTTT.

The chain recombines TRBV5-1 with TRBJ2-7; a possible D gene is TRBD2 (6 bases). This CDR3 is built from 16 residues. CDR1 and CDR2 (germline): SGHRS, YFSETQ. V was pared by 0 bases and J by 5 bases, with 18 bases between. The CDR3 here is CASSLDGGWVADEQYF. The DNA for the CDR3 is TGCGCCAGCAGCTTGGACGGGGGTTGGGTTGCGGACGAGCAGTACTTC.

This clone turned up a few times. Within the sample, other DNA sequences also encode this same CDR3. V usage is TRBV29-1 and J usage is TRBJ1-2; unclear D gene. The CDR3 runs to 11 residues. Trimming shortened V by 6 bases and J by 8 bases, and 13 bases separated the two germline ends. Per germline, CDR1 SQVTM and CDR2 ANQGSEA. CDR3 nucleotides: TGCAGCGTCGGAGACCTCGGGGGCTACACCTTC. This translates into CSVGDLGGYTF.